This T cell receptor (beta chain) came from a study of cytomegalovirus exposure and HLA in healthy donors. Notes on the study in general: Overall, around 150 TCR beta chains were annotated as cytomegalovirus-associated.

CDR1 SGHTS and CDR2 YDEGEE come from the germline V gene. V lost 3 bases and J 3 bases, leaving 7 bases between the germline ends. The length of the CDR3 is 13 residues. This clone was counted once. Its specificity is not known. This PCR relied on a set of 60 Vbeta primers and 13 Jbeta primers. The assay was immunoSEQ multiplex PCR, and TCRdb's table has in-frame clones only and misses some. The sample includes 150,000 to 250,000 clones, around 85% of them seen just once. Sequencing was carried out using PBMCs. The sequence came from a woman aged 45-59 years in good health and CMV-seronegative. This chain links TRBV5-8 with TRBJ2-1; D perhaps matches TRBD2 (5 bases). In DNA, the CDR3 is TGTGCCAGCAGCTCTGGAGGCTACAATGAGCAGTTCTTC. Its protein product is CASSSGGYNEQFF.